The present TCR beta chain was sequenced within a study of OX40 agonist ivuxolimab in advanced cancers. Study-wide findings and caveats: The average count of expanded clones was higher among CD8+ T cells than among CD4+.

Some clones are missing from TCRdb's copy, which holds only in-frame ones; the method was immunoSEQ multiplex PCR. The data contain under 80,000 clones, roughly 90% of them singletons. The CDR3 runs 14 residues. Details on this clone: Its antigen is unknown.

This clonotype was sampled from an adult with an advanced solid tumor such as melanoma, head and neck, liver or kidney cancer. The source was CD4+ or CD8+ T cells sorted from blood, collected in a trial of the OX40 agonist ivuxolimab. This chain links TRBV21-1 with TRBJ2-3. TRBV21-1 is listed as a pseudogene. CDR3 nucleotides: TGTGCCAGCAGCACGTGGGGTCAGACAGATACGCAGTATTTT. Amino acids: CASSTWGQTDTQYF.